What follows are 9 T cell receptor beta chains derived from one specimen sequenced in a study of tumor and adjacent non-tumor tissue in lung cancer. Three rounds of nested PCR, following a modified ARM-PCR protocol, produced the TCRbeta library. TCRdb analysed the multiplex PCR reads with MiXCR anew, one entry per CDR3 protein. The sample has about 60,000 distinct CDR3 sequences, about 55% seen once; the top ten hold less than 40%. The template was RNA from unsorted bulk tissue. The normal lung tissue was taken more than 3 cm from the tumor edge. The sample consisted of distant non-tumor lung tissue. These receptor sequences come from a man aged 70-80 years with non-small cell lung cancer.

Turning to this clonotype: This may arise from a read error, as a much more abundant clone is one base away. The V gene is TRBV5-4, the J gene TRBJ1-2; 7 nucleotides align to TRBD1. The V gene end was trimmed by 4 bases and the J gene end by 4 bases; junction bases not matched to a gene: 4. Germline loops: CDR1 SGHNT, CDR2 YYREEE (reference sequence). The CDR3 has 13 residues. CDR3: CASSPDRVYGYTF. CDR3 DNA: TGTGCCAGCAGCCCAGACAGGGTCTATGGCTACACCTTC.

A word on this clonotype: An end of the junction differs from the germline gene, which may be a read error. Here the CDR3 reads CASSPEDAGGGELFF. For the CDR3, the DNA is TGTGCCAGCAGCCCGGAGGATGCCGGGGGCGGGGAGCTGTTTTTC. The V gene is TRBV11-1, the J gene TRBJ2-2, with D perhaps given as TRBD1 or TRBD2 (6 bases each). The CDR3 contains 15 residues. Germline CDR1 SGHAT, CDR2 FQDESV (reference sequence).

A note on this clonotype: The junction and the germline gene differ at one end; a read error may be behind it. This chain links TRBV5-1 with TRBJ2-3; D may be TRBD1 (5 bases). The germline gives CDR1 SGHRS, CDR2 YFSETQ. The CDR3 covers 16 residues. The CDR3 loop reads CASSPEVQGSTDTRYF. CDR3 bases: TGCGCCAGCAGCCCCGAGGTCCAGGGAAGCACAGATACGCGGTATTTT.

The sample holds many counts of this clonotype. The genes are TRBV7-8 and TRBJ2-7; D is unresolved. CDR1 and CDR2 (germline): SGHVS, FQNEAQ. V lost 4 bases and J 4 bases, leaving 8 bases between the germline ends. The CDR3 is made up of 12 amino acids. Here the CDR3 DNA reads TGTGCCAGCAGCTCTGATCAATACGAGCAGTACTTC. Protein sequence: CASSSDQYEQYF. Together with reference TRBV7-8 and TRBJ2-7, the CDR3 gives the full variable domain: GAGVSQSPRYKVAKRGQDVALRCDPISGHVSLFWYQQALGQGPEFLTYFQNEAQLDKSGLPSDRFFAERPEGSVSTLKIQRTQQEDSAVYLCASSSDQYEQYFGPGTRLTVT.

A note on this clonotype: The junction does not match germline at one end; this may be a read error. The V gene is TRBV11-2, the J gene TRBJ1-6; D is uncertain. CDR1 and CDR2 from the germline V gene are SGHAT and FQNNGV. This CDR3 has 14 residues. The CDR3 sequence: CASSLVALISPLHF. CDR3 nucleotides: TGTGCCAGCAGCTTAGTCGCTCTCATTTCACCACTCCACTTT. The full variable domain, completed using reference TRBV11-2 and TRBJ1-6, is EAGVAQSPRYKIIEKRQSVAFWCNPISGHATLYWYQQILGQGPKLLIQFQNNGVVDDSQLPKDRFSAERLKGVDSTLKIQPAKLEDSAVYLCASSLVALISPLHFGNGTRLTVT.

A note on this clonotype: A much larger clonotype is one base distant, so this may be a read error. The chain carries TRBV12-3 or TRBV12-4 and TRBJ1-6, with D perhaps matching TRBD1 (6 bases). The CDR3 has 14 amino acids. This CDR3 is CASSSQGGNSPLRF. DNA for the CDR3: TGTGCCAGCAGTTCACAGGGAGGAAATTCACCCCTCCGCTTT.

This clonotype was recorded at least ten times. V gene TRBV20-1 combines with J gene TRBJ2-7, with D possibly called TRBD1 or TRBD2 (6 bases each). The CDR3 consists of 14 residues. CDR1 and CDR2 from the germline V gene are DFQATT and SNEGSKA (reference sequence). V was clipped by 8 bases and J by 0 bases, with 17 bases between them. The CDR3 protein is CSPQKPGASYEQYF. The CDR3 region has the DNA TGCAGTCCACAGAAGCCGGGGGCCTCCTACGAGCAGTACTTC.

The chain is built from TRBV20-1 and TRBJ2-2; 7 bases line up with TRBD1. CDR1 is DFQATT, CDR2 SNEGSKA, per germline (reference sequence). With V trimmed by 0 bases and J by 3 bases, 10 bases remained unmatched. The CDR3 consists of 17 residues. CDR3 loop: CSAREYSTGVYTGELFF. The CDR3 bases are TGCAGTGCTAGAGAATATTCCACAGGGGTGTACACCGGGGAGCTGTTTTTT.

This clonotype was seen at least ten times. The CDR3 loop reads CASSPSRTGGEQYF. CDR3 in DNA: TGTGCCAGCAGCCCATCCCGGACAGGGGGCGAGCAGTACTTC. The rearrangement links TRBV12-3 or TRBV12-4 to TRBJ2-7, with 10 bases lining up with TRBD1. J lost 6 bases, V lost 6 bases, and 8 bases had no gene match. This CDR3 has 14 residues.